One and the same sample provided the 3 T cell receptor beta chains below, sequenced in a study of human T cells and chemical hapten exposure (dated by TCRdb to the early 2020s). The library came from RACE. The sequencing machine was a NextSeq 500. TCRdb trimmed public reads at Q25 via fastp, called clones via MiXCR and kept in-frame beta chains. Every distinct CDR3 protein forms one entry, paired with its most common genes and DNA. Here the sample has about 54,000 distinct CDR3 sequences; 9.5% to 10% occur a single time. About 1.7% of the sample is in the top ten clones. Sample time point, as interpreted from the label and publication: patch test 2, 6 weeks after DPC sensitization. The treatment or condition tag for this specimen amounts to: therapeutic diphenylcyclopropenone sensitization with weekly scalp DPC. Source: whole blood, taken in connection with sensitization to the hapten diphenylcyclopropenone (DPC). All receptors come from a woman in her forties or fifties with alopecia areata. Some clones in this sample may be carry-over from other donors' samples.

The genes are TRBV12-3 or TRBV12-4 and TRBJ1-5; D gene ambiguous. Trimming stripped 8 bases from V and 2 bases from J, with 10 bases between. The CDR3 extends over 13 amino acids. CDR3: CASRLGGNQPQHF. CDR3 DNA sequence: TGTGCCAGCCGCCTAGGTGGCAATCAGCCCCAGCATTTT.

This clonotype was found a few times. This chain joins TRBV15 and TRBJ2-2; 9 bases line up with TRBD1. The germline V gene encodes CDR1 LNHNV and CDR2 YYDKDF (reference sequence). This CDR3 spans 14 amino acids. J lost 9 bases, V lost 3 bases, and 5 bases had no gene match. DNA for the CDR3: TGTGCCACCAGCAGGGACAGGGGACGAAGGGAGCTGTTTTTT. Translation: CATSRDRGRRELFF. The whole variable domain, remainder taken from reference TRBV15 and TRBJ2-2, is DAMVIQNPRYQVTQFGKPVTLSCSQTLNHNVMYWYQQKSSQAPKLLFHYYDKDFNNEADTPDNFQSRRPNTSFCFLDIRSPGLGDTAMYLCATSRDRGRRELFFGEGSRLTVL.

The CDR3 DNA reads TGTGCCAGCGACCGAGCATGGGGGGCTGCGGATACGCAGTATTTT. Translating it yields CASDRAWGAADTQYF. This chain links TRBV6-2 or TRBV6-3 with TRBJ2-3; TRBD1 or TRBD2 may be the D gene (6 bases each). Between the trimmed V and J ends, which lost 8 bases and 6 bases, there was a span of 21 bases. This CDR3 spans 15 amino acids. Looked up from germline, CDR1 is MNHEY and CDR2 is SVGEGT.